This T cell receptor beta chain is drawn from a study of T cells after yellow fever vaccination. Study results and caveats: Most clones from primary vaccination were detected again post-booster (almost 98% CD4, about 88% CD8).

Template switching with 5'RACE generated the TCR cDNA and added a universal primer site and UMIs. One entry per CDR3 protein results from TCRdb running MiXCR on the 5' RACE reads. The repertoire has a few hundred thousand distinct CDR3 sequences, roughly 5.2% of them found once; the top ten carry less than 3.5%. V lost 3 bases, J lost 2 bases, and 23 bases lay in between. The CDR3 contains 18 residues. Comment on this clonotype: The antigen remains undetermined.

The sample here was CD4+ T cells sorted from PBMCs, taken on the day of the yellow fever booster vaccination. This sequence originates from a man younger than 30 who received the YFV17D yellow fever vaccine. The chain joins TRBV12-3 or TRBV12-4 to TRBJ2-7, with no clear D. CDR3 in amino acids: CASSFLRVWVRTAYEQYV. CDR3 nucleotide sequence: TGTGCCAGCAGTTTTTTAAGAGTGTGGGTTCGCACGGCCTACGAGCAGTACGTC.